The 16 T cell receptor beta chains below come from one sample, sequenced in a study of somatic mutations in cytotoxic T cells in rheumatoid arthritis. Assay used: immunoSEQ multiplex PCR; TCRdb lists only in-frame clones, some missing. The table includes about 18,000 clones, around 83% detected once. What was sequenced was CD8+ T cells sorted from blood. These receptors were collected from an adult with rheumatoid arthritis.

A remark on this clone: The junction does not match germline at one end; this may be a read error. The chain has TRBV7-2 and TRBJ2-3; perhaps TRBD2 as D (6 bases). The CDR3 loop spans 15 amino acids. Germline V gene data show CDR1 as SGHTA and CDR2 as FQGNSA. CDR3: CASSLAVSSTDTQYF. The CDR3 region has the DNA TGTGCCAGCAGTTTAGCGGTTTCTAGCACAGATACGCAGTATTTT.

The chain uses TRBV13 and TRBJ1-3; weak D call: TRBD1 (5 bases). V lost 3 bases, J lost 2 bases, and 14 bases lay in between. CDR1 and CDR2 (germline): PRHDT, FYEKMQ (reference sequence). This CDR3 is built from 16 residues. The CDR3 DNA sequence: TGTGCCAGCAGCTTTGGGGACGAAGTAGCTGGAAACACCATATATTTT. It codes for CASSFGDEVAGNTIYF.

The V gene is TRBV7-9, the J gene TRBJ1-6; D is ambiguous. The CDR3 is 16 amino acids. The V gene lost 4 bases and the J gene lost 4 bases, with 14 bases spanning the gap. The germline gives CDR1 SEHNR, CDR2 FQNEAQ (reference sequence). CDR3 DNA sequence: TGTGCCAGCAGCTCTTGGACCGGAGTTTATAATTCACCCCTCCACTTT. Amino acid sequence: CASSSWTGVYNSPLHF.

This clone was picked up one time. The gene calls are TRBV27 and TRBJ1-1, with 8 nucleotides matching TRBD1. Looked up from germline, CDR1 is MNHEY and CDR2 is SMNVEV (reference sequence). The CDR3 loop spans 15 amino acids. V trimming: 0 bases; J trimming: 1 base; junction bases outside the gene matches: 1. CDR3 loop: CASSLSQGANTEAFF. CDR3 bases: TGTGCCAGCAGTTTATCCCAGGGGGCGAACACTGAAGCTTTCTTT.

This sequence joins TRBV13 and TRBJ2-1; maybe TRBD1 (5 bases). V was shortened by 7 bases and J by 7 bases, with 14 bases between the two germline ends. The CDR3 runs 13 residues. Germline values: CDR1 PRHDT, CDR2 FYEKMQ (reference sequence). In nucleotides, the CDR3 is TGTGCCAGCACCCTCCTGACAGATAATGAGCAGTTCTTC. This encodes CASTLLTDNEQFF.

The chain combines TRBV20-1 with TRBJ2-7; TRBD2 aligns across 7 bases. The CDR3 extends over 11 amino acids. The trim removed 5 bases at V and 3 bases at J, leaving 1 base unmatched. Germline CDR1 reads DFQATT; CDR2 reads SNEGSKA (reference sequence). CDR3 loop: CSAGGDYEQYF. The CDR3 nucleotides are TGCAGTGCTGGGGGGGACTACGAGCAGTACTTC.

This rearrangement joins TRBV7-9 to TRBJ2-5; maybe TRBD1 (6 bases). Germline V gives CDR1 SEHNR, CDR2 FQNEAQ (reference sequence). With 7 bases removed from V and 5 bases from J, the gap between germline ends came to 17 bases. The length of the CDR3 is 14 residues. CDR3 protein: CASIPRGLPETQYF. CDR3 bases: TGTGCCAGCATCCCCAGGGGCCTTCCCGAGACCCAGTACTTC. The whole variable domain, filled in from reference TRBV7-9 and TRBJ2-5, reads DTGVSQNPRHKITKRGQNVTFRCDPISEHNRLYWYRQTLGQGPEFLTYFQNEAQLEKSRLLSDRFSAERPKGSFSTLEIQRTEQGDSAMYLCASIPRGLPETQYFGPGTRLLVL.

J is TRBJ2-3 and V is TRBV7-2, with a weak D call TRBD2 (6 bases). From germline, CDR1 is SGHTA and CDR2 FQGNSA. Trimming took 2 bases from V and 0 from J, leaving 12 bases between them. The CDR3 extends over 16 amino acids. As DNA, the CDR3 is TGTGCCAGCAGCTTATTTGGTGGGACTAGCACAGATACGCAGTATTTT. This encodes CASSLFGGTSTDTQYF.

V gene TRBV15 combines with J gene TRBJ1-1, with unresolved D. The CDR3 has 13 amino acids. V lost 3 bases to trimming and J lost 5 bases, with 10 bases between them. Germline V gene sequence: CDR1 LNHNV, CDR2 YYDKDF (reference sequence). The CDR3 loop reads CATSRASGTEAFF. CDR3 coding DNA: TGTGCCACCAGCAGGGCATCGGGGACTGAAGCTTTCTTT. Full variable domain (remainder filled in from reference TRBV15 and TRBJ1-1): DAMVIQNPRYQVTQFGKPVTLSCSQTLNHNVMYWYQQKSSQAPKLLFHYYDKDFNNEADTPDNFQSRRPNTSFCFLDIRSPGLGDTAMYLCATSRASGTEAFFGQGTRLTVV.

The chain combines TRBV6-5 with TRBJ1-2, with no clear D. The CDR3 consists of 11 residues. Germline V gene lookup returns CDR1 MNHEY and CDR2 SVGAGI. With 8 bases removed from V and 7 bases from J, the gap between germline ends came to 11 bases. The CDR3 region is CASLGGSGYTF. CDR3 in DNA: TGTGCCAGCCTCGGTGGATCTGGCTACACCTTC.

This rearrangement joins TRBV6-5 to TRBJ2-7; D is possibly TRBD1 or TRBD2 (5 bases each). The CDR3 runs to 14 residues. Germline-derived CDR1 and CDR2 are MNHEY and SVGAGI. Deletions cut 6 bases from V and 2 bases from J, with 14 bases between. CDR3 coding DNA: TGTGCCAGCAGGGAAACCGGGGACGCCTACGAGCAGTACTTC. Its protein product is CASRETGDAYEQYF.

This clone has only one observation. The chain employs TRBV6-1 and TRBJ1-6; D unresolved. Germline CDR1 and CDR2: MNHNS and SASEGT. V was clipped by 5 bases and J by 7 bases, with 15 bases between them. The CDR3 contains 15 residues. The CDR3 is CASSSRPEQNSPLHF. Here the CDR3 DNA reads TGTGCCAGCAGTAGCCGCCCGGAGCAAAATTCACCCCTCCACTTT.

This chain connects TRBV6-5 to TRBJ2-3, with D hard to call. Trimming left V 0 bases short and J 0 bases short, with 7 bases between. The CDR3 runs to 15 residues. In germline, CDR1 is MNHEY, CDR2 SVGAGI. CDR3 loop: CASSYSDRSTDTQYF. In DNA form, the CDR3 reads TGTGCCAGCAGTTACTCGGACCGAAGCACAGATACGCAGTATTTT.

The gene calls are TRBV28 and TRBJ2-1, with D tentatively TRBD1 (7 bases). This CDR3 comprises 18 residues. CDR1 MDHEN and CDR2 SYDVKM come from the germline V gene. Trimming removed 2 bases at V and 4 bases at J, with 21 bases between. The CDR3 DNA reads TGTGCCAGCAGTTTAGTGCTTAGGCGGGACAGAATATACAATGAGCAGTTCTTC. It specifies CASSLVLRRDRIYNEQFF.

The V call is TRBV2, the J call TRBJ2-7, with TRBD1 matching over 7 bases. The CDR3 is made up of 13 amino acids. The junction had 4 bases not matched to a gene; V was cut back by 4 bases and J by 4 bases. Germline assignment: CDR1 SNHLY and CDR2 FYNNEI. Here the CDR3 DNA reads TGTGCCAGCAGTGGCGGACAGGAGTACGAGCAGTACTTC. It is translated as CASSGGQEYEQYF.

This chain joins TRBV30 and TRBJ2-2, with D hard to call. CDR1 GTSNPN and CDR2 SVGIG come from the germline V gene (reference sequence). The ends were cut back, 2 bases at V and 5 bases at J, with 9 bases in the middle. This CDR3 is built from 13 residues. CDR3 sequence reads: CAWSTMGTGELFF. CDR3 sequence (DNA): TGTGCCTGGAGTACCATGGGGACCGGGGAGCTGTTTTTT.